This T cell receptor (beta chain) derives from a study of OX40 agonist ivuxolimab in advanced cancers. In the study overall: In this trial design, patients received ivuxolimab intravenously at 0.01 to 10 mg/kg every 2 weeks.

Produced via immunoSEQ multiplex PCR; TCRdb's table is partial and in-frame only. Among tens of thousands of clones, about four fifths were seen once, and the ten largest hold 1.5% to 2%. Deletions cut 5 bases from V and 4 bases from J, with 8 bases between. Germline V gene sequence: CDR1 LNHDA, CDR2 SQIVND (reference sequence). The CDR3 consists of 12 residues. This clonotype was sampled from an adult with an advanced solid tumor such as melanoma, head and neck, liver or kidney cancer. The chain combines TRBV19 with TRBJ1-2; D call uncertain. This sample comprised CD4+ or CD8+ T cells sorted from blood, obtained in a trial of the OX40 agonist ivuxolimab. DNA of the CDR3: TGTGCCAGTAGTGTGCCGATCTATGGCTACACCTTC. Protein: CASSVPIYGYTF.